This is a list of T cell receptor beta chains from one sample in a study of T cells in localized non-small cell lung cancer. Assay: immunoSEQ multiplex PCR; the TCRdb copy retains only in-frame clones and omits some. The sample records 30,000 to 45,000 clones, around 88% being singletons. Sequences were derived from peripheral blood, sampled before any cancer treatment. The receptor set was obtained from a woman aged 40-69 years with stage I lung adenocarcinoma. Both conserved end residues are part of each CDR3. A D gene is named only where the DNA matches it firmly. Size tells how often a clone was seen (once, few, many) or the class of an expanded clone, and some rows leave it out.

D,size,J,V,CDR3,DNA
.,.,TRBJ2-4,TRBV4-2,CASSQDWGTSGDIQYF,TGTGCCAGCAGCCAAGATTGGGGGACATCAGGGGACATTCAGTACTTC
.,once,TRBJ1-1,TRBV30,CARTSGGNTEAFF,TGTGCCAGGACCTCGGGGGGGAACACTGAAGCTTTCTTT
.,.,TRBJ1-1,TRBV6-6,CASSYGWVTEAFF,TGTGCCAGCAGTTACGGCTGGGTCACTGAAGCTTTCTTT
.,.,TRBJ2-6,TRBV19,CASSSGVLTF,TGTGCCAGTAGTTCAGGCGTCCTGACTTTC
.,.,TRBJ2-7,TRBV4-3,CASSQERISYEQYF,TGCGCCAGCAGCCAAGAGAGAATCTCCTACGAGCAGTACTTC
.,.,TRBJ2-1,TRBV28,CASSPTRRWGNEQFF,TGTGCCAGCAGTCCGACTAGGCGGTGGGGCAATGAGCAGTTCTTC
TRBD1,.,TRBJ1-1,TRBV5-1,CASSFSGGRDTEAFF,TGCGCCAGCAGCTTCTCAGGGGGAAGGGACACTGAAGCTTTCTTT
.,few,TRBJ2-5,TRBV5-1,CASSLGPQETQYF,TGCGCCAGCAGCCTGGGACCCCAAGAGACCCAGTACTTC
.,once,TRBJ2-1,TRBV4-1,CASSPPGAYNEQFF,TGCGCCAGCAGCCCCCCTGGAGCTTACAATGAGCAGTTCTTC
.,.,TRBJ1-6,TRBV11-2,CASSPRTFHNSPLHF,TGTGCCAGCAGCCCCCGGACATTTCATAATTCACCCCTCCACTTT
.,.,TRBJ1-2,TRBV7-2,CASSLWSQGPDGYTF,TGTGCCAGCAGCTTATGGTCCCAGGGACCCGATGGCTACACCTTC
TRBD2,.,TRBJ2-5,TRBV7-2,CASSLATSGGQETQYF,TGTGCCAGCAGCTTAGCCACTAGCGGGGGCCAAGAGACCCAGTACTTC
.,.,TRBJ2-7,TRBV5-8,CASSLAYEQYF,TGTGCCAGCAGCTTGGCCTACGAGCAGTACTTC
.,.,TRBJ1-1,TRBV28,CASSLFTEAFF,TGTGCCAGCAGTTTGTTTACTGAAGCTTTCTTT
.,once,TRBJ1-6,TRBV30,CAWSVLKRDLPTSPLHF,TGTGCCTGGAGTGTACTTAAACGGGACTTACCGACTTCACCCCTCCACTTT
TRBD1,.,TRBJ2-3,TRBV5-4,CASSLDRGDTDTQYF,TGTGCCAGCAGCTTGGACAGGGGTGACACAGATACGCAGTATTTT
.,.,TRBJ2-5,TRBV28,CASSTGGGGETQYF,TGTGCCAGCAGTACCGGAGGGGGGGGAGAGACCCAGTACTTC
.,once,TRBJ2-3,TRBV6-4,CASNEGGPDTQYF,TGTGCCAGCAATGAGGGGGGGCCAGATACGCAGTATTTT
TRBD1,.,TRBJ1-2,TRBV28,CASSRLTPGQVNGYTF,TGTGCCAGCAGTCGGCTCACTCCGGGACAGGTTAATGGCTACACCTTC
.,.,TRBJ2-3,TRBV5-1,CASRPDRSTDTQYF,TGCGCCAGCAGACCCGACCGTAGCACAGATACGCAGTATTTT
.,.,TRBJ2-1,TRBV5-1,CASSLKPGPIGEQFF,TGCGCCAGCAGCTTGAAACCGGGGCCGATAGGTGAGCAGTTCTTC
.,.,TRBJ1-6,TRBV5-6,CASSLVQGAQSPLHF,TGTGCCAGCAGCTTAGTACAGGGTGCTCAATCACCCCTCCACTTT
.,few,TRBJ1-3,TRBV28,CASRPTGYGNTIYF,TGTGCCAGCAGACCGACAGGTTATGGAAACACCATATATTTT
.,.,TRBJ1-1,TRBV19,CASHTGNTEAFF,TGTGCCAGCCATACAGGGAACACTGAAGCTTTCTTT
TRBD1,.,TRBJ1-2,TRBV2,CASSEGQPAGGYGYTF,TGTGCCAGCAGTGAGGGACAGCCCGCGGGAGGCTATGGCTACACCTTC
.,.,TRBJ1-1,TRBV4-1,CASSPFNVGNTEAFF,TGCGCCAGCAGCCCGTTCAACGTGGGGAACACTGAAGCTTTCTTT
.,.,TRBJ2-5,TRBV5-6,CASSLDEGETQYF,TGTGCCAGCAGCTTGGACGAGGGAGAGACCCAGTACTTC
TRBD1,.,TRBJ1-2,TRBV6-1,CASRSGTGGAEGYTF,TGTGCCAGCAGGTCCGGGACAGGGGGCGCGGAGGGCTACACCTTC
.,.,TRBJ2-5,TRBV15,CATSSAQGYETQYF,TGTGCCACCAGCAGCGCACAGGGTTACGAGACCCAGTACTTC
TRBD2,.,TRBJ2-2,TRBV7-3,CASSFGAVAGTGELFF,TGTGCCAGCAGCTTCGGGGCGGTAGCGGGGACCGGGGAGCTGTTTTTT
TRBD1,.,TRBJ1-2,TRBV6-1,CASRATGGSYGYTF,TGTGCCAGCAGGGCAACAGGGGGAAGCTATGGCTACACCTTC
TRBD1,once,TRBJ2-6,TRBV27,CASSPRTGWGSGANVLTF,TGTGCCAGCAGTCCGCGGACAGGGTGGGGATCTGGGGCCAACGTCCTGACTTTC
.,.,TRBJ2-7,TRBV5-1,CASSLAAGRRDEQYF,TGCGCCAGCAGCTTGGCGGCAGGGAGGAGGGACGAGCAGTACTTC
.,.,TRBJ2-5,TRBV27,CASSSTTLAQYF,TGTGCCAGCAGCTCCACCACGCTGGCCCAGTACTTC
.,.,TRBJ1-3,TRBV28,CASSLTTRGLSGNTIYF,TGTGCCAGCAGTTTAACCACCCGGGGCCTCTCTGGAAACACCATATATTTT